This TCR beta chain was obtained from a study of cytomegalovirus exposure and HLA in healthy donors. This CDR3 is built from 15 residues. Germline values: CDR1 SGHRS, CDR2 YFSETQ. V lost 5 bases, J lost 0 bases, and 14 bases lay in between. Amplification used 60 Vbeta primers and 13 Jbeta primers. Using immunoSEQ multiplex PCR, the repertoire was profiled, and TCRdb retains in-frame clones only, with some absent. The table shows some 150,000 clones, with around 79% occurring only once. V and J are TRBV5-1 and TRBJ2-5; weak D call: TRBD2 (5 bases). The clonotype was recovered from a woman aged 40 to 49 in good health and CMV-seronegative. Sequences were obtained from PBMCs. The CDR3 spells CASSWTPGNQETQYF. Written as DNA, the CDR3 is TGCGCCAGCAGTTGGACCCCCGGGAACCAAGAGACCCAGTACTTC. The full variable domain, with the rest looked up from reference TRBV5-1 and TRBJ2-5, is KAGVTQTPRYLIKTRGQQVTLSCSPISGHRSVSWYQQTPGQGLQFLFEYFSETQRNKGNFPGRFSGRQFSNSRSEMNVSTLELGDSALYLCASSWTPGNQETQYFGPGTRLLVL.